Shown below are 9 T cell receptor beta chains from a single sample sequenced in a study of OX40 agonist ivuxolimab in advanced cancers. Libraries were prepared by immunoSEQ multiplex PCR; TCRdb keeps only in-frame clonotypes and omits some of them. The data contain 6,000 to 7,000 clones, roughly 74% of them singletons. The specimen was CD4+ or CD8+ T cells sorted from blood, collected in a trial of the OX40 agonist ivuxolimab. These receptors came from an adult with an advanced solid tumor such as melanoma, head and neck, liver or kidney cancer.

Only one count was recorded for this clone. This chain joins TRBV4-2 and TRBJ2-7; D is perhaps TRBD1 or TRBD2 (7 bases each). V was clipped by 4 bases and J by 5 bases, with 18 bases between them. This CDR3 spans 15 amino acids. CDR1 and CDR2 (germline): LGHNA, YNFKEQ. CDR3 amino acids: CASSRPGEGADEQYF. CDR3 in DNA: TGTGCCAGCAGCCGCCCGGGGGAGGGGGCCGACGAGCAGTACTTC.

A few counts support this clone. CDR3 DNA sequence: TGTGCCAGCGGTCCTTCGCTCCTCGAGCAGTACTTC. Translated: CASGPSLLEQYF. This sequence joins TRBV7-9 and TRBJ2-7, with D unclear. The CDR3 consists of 12 residues. Germline V gene data show CDR1 as SEHNR and CDR2 as FQNEAQ (reference sequence). With 8 bases removed from V and 6 bases from J, the gap between germline ends came to 14 bases.

This clone was seen once. This CDR3 is CASSRSQGSVAEAFF. CDR3 DNA sequence: TGTGCCAGCAGTAGGAGTCAGGGGAGTGTGGCTGAAGCTTTCTTT. The chain joins TRBV6-1 to TRBJ1-1, with D possibly being TRBD1 (6 bases). CDR1 MNHNS and CDR2 SASEGT come from the germline V gene. The V gene lost 5 bases and the J gene lost 6 bases, with 19 bases spanning the gap. There are 15 residues in the CDR3.

On this clone itself: Because the CDR3 is missing its conserved closing phenylalanine or tryptophan, this is likely a read error. The V and J genes are TRBV5-1 and TRBJ2-7; 7 bases match TRBD2. CDR3 length: 15 residues. Germline CDR1 SGHRS, CDR2 YFSETQ. The junction had 7 bases not matched to a gene; V was cut back by 0 bases and J by 4 bases. CDR3 sequence reads: CASSLGLADGYEQYL. CDR3 in DNA: TGCGCCAGCAGCTTGGGCCTAGCGGACGGATACGAGCAGTACCTC.

The V gene is TRBV19, the J gene TRBJ2-7; perhaps TRBD1 as D (7 bases). The CDR3 totals 16 residues. Germline V gives CDR1 LNHDA, CDR2 SQIVND (reference sequence). Trimming took off 4 bases at V and 2 bases at J, with 18 bases between the two ends. CDR3 nucleotide sequence: TGTGCCAGTAGTACCTTTTCTGGGGGGACAGCCTACGAGCAGTACTTC. As protein: CASSTFSGGTAYEQYF.

This chain uses TRBV25-1 with TRBJ1-1; D might be TRBD1 (5 bases). The germline V gene encodes CDR1 MGHDK and CDR2 SYGVNS. The CDR3 loop spans 15 amino acids. The V end was cut by 4 bases, the J end by 4 bases, with 16 bases between. DNA for the CDR3: TGTGCCAGCAGTGGACGATCGGGGCCGTCCACTGAAGCTTTCTTT. Its protein product is CASSGRSGPSTEAFF.

The rearrangement links TRBV27 to TRBJ1-2; D perhaps matches TRBD1 (5 bases). CDR1 is MNHEY, CDR2 SMNVEV, per germline (reference sequence). The CDR3 totals 15 residues. V lost 5 bases and J 2 bases, leaving 15 bases between the germline ends. CDR3 amino acids: CASSHYRDGNYGYTF. CDR3 nucleotides: TGTGCCAGCAGTCACTACCGGGACGGGAACTATGGCTACACCTTC.

V usage is TRBV30 and J usage is TRBJ2-7; D possibly matches TRBD1 or TRBD2 (5 bases each). Trimming pared 5 bases from V and 2 bases from J, leaving 13 bases between. The CDR3 spans 13 residues. Per the germline V gene, CDR1 is GTSNPN and CDR2 is SVGIG (reference sequence). The CDR3 coding sequence is TGTGCCTGGGGGGACGGAGCCGCCTACGAGCAGTACTTC. It codes for CAWGDGAAYEQYF.

The rearrangement uses TRBV10-3 and TRBJ2-7; D is perhaps TRBD1 or TRBD2 (6 bases each). Trimming removed 6 bases from V and 6 bases from J, with 18 bases in between. Germline V gives CDR1 ENHRY, CDR2 SYGVKD. The CDR3 covers 14 residues. This chain's CDR3 is CAIRQQGGPSEQYF. CDR3 in DNA: TGTGCCATCAGACAACAGGGAGGCCCGTCCGAGCAGTACTTC.